The following is a TCR beta chain sequence with its context. The target antigen is unknown. This record belongs to a study of cytomegalovirus exposure and HLA in healthy donors. About the research overall: There were over 350 genotyped donors. Of these, 81% fell in the genetic ancestry cluster associated with self-reported Caucasian donors.

PCR used 60 Vbeta primers and 13 Jbeta primers. Generated by immunoSEQ multiplex PCR, the TCRdb table keeps only in-frame clones and is missing some. The table shows 150,000 to 200,000 clones, with 60% to 85% occurring only once. The V and J ends lost 5 bases and 4 bases respectively, with 16 bases between them. CDR3 length: 15 amino acids. The germline V gene encodes CDR1 SGHAT and CDR2 FQNNGV. Regarding the study as a whole: Indistinguishable V segments such as TRBV6-2 and TRBV6-3 were excluded.

The chain employs TRBV11-2 and TRBJ2-3; the D is unclear. This clonotype was sampled from a woman in her fifties or sixties in good health and CMV-seropositive. Material: PBMCs. The CDR3 DNA follows: TGTGCCAGCAGCGATCTAGGCGGCGGAGCAGATACGCAGTATTTT. Translated: CASSDLGGGADTQYF.